A selection of T cell receptor beta chains follows, all from one sample in a study of blood T cell repertoires in COVID-19. Produced via immunoSEQ multiplex PCR; TCRdb's table is partial and in-frame only. The sample yields 130,000 to 150,000 clones, about 87% seen once. The sequenced sample consisted of peripheral blood. The source is a man aged 45-60 years who had recovered from COVID-19. Each CDR3 is given with its conserved first and last residue. Fields, in order: V gene, D gene, clone size, J gene, CDR3 DNA, CDR3 protein. A D gene is named only where the DNA matches it firmly. Clone size is given for some rows only: seen once, a few or many times, or a class if the clone is expanded.

TRBV5-6	NA	NA	TRBJ1-6	TGTGCCAGCAGACCGGGTCAGAATTCACCCCTCCACTTT	CASRPGQNSPLHF
TRBV19	TRBD1	NA	TRBJ2-3	TGTGCCACCCGTGGGGGGACAGGGTGGACAGATACGCAGTATTTT	CATRGGTGWTDTQYF
TRBV3-1/TRBV3-2	NA	once	TRBJ1-6	TGTGCCAGCAGCCAGTCACAGGATAATTCACCCCTCCACTTT	CASSQSQDNSPLHF
TRBV28	NA	once	TRBJ1-2	TGTGCCAGCAGCCGACGGGGAAGTGGTAACTATGGCTACACCTTC	CASSRRGSGNYGYTF
TRBV29-1	TRBD1	NA	TRBJ1-3	TGCAGCGTTGGGACAGGGCCGCACACCATATATTTT	CSVGTGPHTIYF
TRBV9	NA	NA	TRBJ2-3	TGTGCCAGCAGCGTAGTCCCGGGGTCCTACACAGATACGCAGTATTTT	CASSVVPGSYTDTQYF
TRBV19	TRBD1	NA	TRBJ1-1	TGTGCCAGTAGTACCGGGGACAGGGTTGCCACTGAAGCTTTCTTT	CASSTGDRVATEAFF
TRBV5-4	NA	NA	TRBJ2-5	TGTGCCAGCAGCCAAATCCCGGCAGGAGGAGCAGAGACCCAGTACTTC	CASSQIPAGGAETQYF
TRBV15	TRBD2	NA	TRBJ2-1	TGTGCCACCAGCAGAACCCCCACCCTAGCGGGGGAATCCTACAATGAGCAGTTCTTC	CATSRTPTLAGESYNEQFF
TRBV14	TRBD1	NA	TRBJ2-7	TGTGCCAGCAGCCCTGCCGGGACAGGGGCCTTGTGGCAGTACTTC	CASSPAGTGALWQYF
TRBV11-2	NA	NA	TRBJ1-1	TGTGCCAGCAGCTACTCAGTAGCGAACACTGAAGCTTTCTTT	CASSYSVANTEAFF
TRBV11-3	TRBD1	NA	TRBJ2-3	TGTGCCAGCAGCCCCAGGACAGGGAACACAGATACGCAGTATTTT	CASSPRTGNTDTQYF
TRBV6-5	TRBD1	NA	TRBJ1-1	TGTGCCAGCAGTTACTTCCGGGACAGCACTGAAGCTTTCTTT	CASSYFRDSTEAFF
TRBV6-2/TRBV6-3	NA	NA	TRBJ2-7	TGTGCCAGCAGTCCAAACTACGAGCAGTACTTC	CASSPNYEQYF
TRBV9	TRBD2	NA	TRBJ2-3	TGTGCCAGCAGCATCCGTGGGTTTACTAGCGGTGATACGCAGTATTTT	CASSIRGFTSGDTQYF
TRBV3-1/TRBV3-2	NA	NA	TRBJ1-2	TGTGCCAGCAGCCAAGCGGCAGGGGAAGGCTACACCTTC	CASSQAAGEGYTF
TRBV15	TRBD1	NA	TRBJ1-1	TGTGCCACCAGCAGAGGCGACAGGGGCGGCGACACTGAAGCTTTCTTT	CATSRGDRGGDTEAFF
TRBV25-1	NA	NA	TRBJ2-5	TGTGCCAGCAGTGAATTTAGCCAAGAGACCCAGTACTTC	CASSEFSQETQYF
TRBV5-1	TRBD1	NA	TRBJ1-5	TGCGCCAGCAGCTTGACAGGGGTTGGCAATCAGCCCCAGCATTTT	CASSLTGVGNQPQHF
TRBV9	NA	NA	TRBJ2-2	TGTGCCAGCTTGGACAGAGGCACCGGGGAGCTGTTTTTT	CASLDRGTGELFF
TRBV19	NA	NA	TRBJ2-3	TGTGCCAGTAGTATTGATCCGGGTCCCACAGATACGCAGTATTTT	CASSIDPGPTDTQYF
TRBV6-5	TRBD2	few	TRBJ2-5	TGTGCCAGCAGTTACTCGAGGGGACTAGCGGGGGGGACCCAGTACTTC	CASSYSRGLAGGTQYF
TRBV28	TRBD1	NA	TRBJ2-7	TGTGCCAGCAGTCGTAATCCGGGACAGTGGGCGTTCGAGCAGTACTTC	CASSRNPGQWAFEQYF
TRBV7-9	NA	NA	TRBJ2-5	TGTGCCAGCAGCTTAGACAGGGTTGAGACCCAGTACTTC	CASSLDRVETQYF
TRBV5-5	NA	NA	TRBJ1-2	TGTGCCAGCAGGGAGGGTCAGGGAGTGGACTATGGCTACACCTTC	CASREGQGVDYGYTF
TRBV6-2/TRBV6-3	NA	NA	TRBJ1-2	TGTGCCAGCAGTTACGTTTTTACGACACCACGACCGGGAGGCTACACCTTC	CASSYVFTTPRPGGYTF
TRBV5-4	NA	NA	TRBJ1-6	TGTGCCAGCAACCCCGGGAGCTCCTATAATTCACCCCTCCACTTT	CASNPGSSYNSPLHF
TRBV7-2	TRBD1	NA	TRBJ1-2	TGTGCCAGCAGCACGGACAGGGGGCGCCAAGGCTACACCTTC	CASSTDRGRQGYTF
TRBV5-1	NA	NA	TRBJ1-1	TGCGCCAGCAGCTTGGAATCACCAGAGAACACTGAAGCTTTCTTT	CASSLESPENTEAFF
TRBV18	TRBD1	once	TRBJ1-4	TGTGCCAGCTCACCGCGACAGGGGACCGGAAAACTGTTTTTT	CASSPRQGTGKLFF
TRBV4-2	TRBD1	NA	TRBJ2-5	TGTGCCAGCAGCCAAGAAGGACAGGGGGTAGGTGCGACCCAGTACTTC	CASSQEGQGVGATQYF
TRBV10-1	TRBD2	NA	TRBJ2-1	TGCGCCAGCAGCAAAAGCGGGGGTGTTTATGAGCAGTTCTTC	CASSKSGGVYEQFF
TRBV11-2	TRBD1	NA	TRBJ2-1	TGTGCCAGCAGCATCCGGGACAGGGGATTCAATGAGCAGTTCTTC	CASSIRDRGFNEQFF
TRBV7-2	NA	few	TRBJ2-7	TGTGCCAGCACCCTCGAGGGGGTGACCTCGGTCGAGCAGTACTTC	CASTLEGVTSVEQYF
TRBV7-8	NA	NA	TRBJ1-1	TGTGCCAGCAGCTTTGCAGGGACTGAAGCTTTCTTT	CASSFAGTEAFF
TRBV5-1	NA	NA	TRBJ1-2	TGCGCCAGCAGCTCCCCTTCAGGGAAGGTTGGCTACACCTTC	CASSSPSGKVGYTF
TRBV6-5	NA	NA	TRBJ1-1	TGTGCCAGCAGGGGCCCCTTGGCCACTGAAGCTTTCTTT	CASRGPLATEAFF
TRBV19	TRBD1	NA	TRBJ1-1	TGTGCCAGTAGTAAGCGAACAGGGGGCCTGAGTATGAACACTGAAGCTTTCTTT	CASSKRTGGLSMNTEAFF
TRBV11-2	NA	few	TRBJ1-6	TGTGCCAGCAGCTTAGAAGGAGGATCACCCCTCCACTTT	CASSLEGGSPLHF
TRBV27	TRBD1	many	TRBJ1-5	TGTGCCAGCAGTTTTGAAGGGGGCGCCCATCAGCCCCAGCATTTT	CASSFEGGAHQPQHF
TRBV7-2	TRBD1	few	TRBJ2-3	TGTGCCAGCAGCAATAGAGGTACAGGGGCCCACTACACAGATACGCAGTATTTT	CASSNRGTGAHYTDTQYF
TRBV19	TRBD1	NA	TRBJ1-1	TGTGCCAGTAGCCCCCCGGGGACAGCGAACACTGAAGCTTTCTTT	CASSPPGTANTEAFF
TRBV5-8	TRBD1	NA	TRBJ2-1	TGTGCCAGCAGCTCCGGGACAGGGGGTTTCTACAATGAGCAGTTCTTC	CASSSGTGGFYNEQFF
TRBV9	NA	NA	TRBJ2-1	TGTGCCAGCAGCCAGTTCGGGCGGGATACCTACAATGAGCAGTTCTTC	CASSQFGRDTYNEQFF
TRBV7-3	TRBD2	NA	TRBJ2-5	TGTGCCAGCAGCTTAATTGGGACTAGGGTAGAGGAGACCCAGTACTTC	CASSLIGTRVEETQYF
TRBV2	TRBD1	NA	TRBJ2-7	TGTGCCAGCAGCTTCGACAGGGGGCTAGAGCAGTACTTC	CASSFDRGLEQYF
TRBV19	NA	NA	TRBJ1-5	TGTGCCAGTAGTTCCCTGACAGTGAGCAATCAGCCCCAGCATTTT	CASSSLTVSNQPQHF
TRBV6-5	NA	NA	TRBJ1-4	TGTGCCAGCAGCCGGAGGACAACTAATGAAAAACTGTTTTTT	CASSRRTTNEKLFF
TRBV11-3	TRBD2	NA	TRBJ2-7	TGTGCCAGCAGCCTGGGGGGAGGGGTCAACGAGCAGTACTTC	CASSLGGGVNEQYF
TRBV19	TRBD1	NA	TRBJ2-2	TGTGCCAGTAGTGGCCGGGACAGGGGTGCCGGGGAGCTGTTTTTT	CASSGRDRGAGELFF
TRBV6-2/TRBV6-3	TRBD1	NA	TRBJ1-4	TGTGCCAGCAGCAAGGGGACAGTGCTTGAAAAACTGTTTTTT	CASSKGTVLEKLFF
TRBV19	TRBD1	NA	TRBJ2-1	TGTGCCACCTTTCAGCAGGGGGCGCGATTAAATGAGCAGTTCTTC	CATFQQGARLNEQFF
TRBV2	NA	few	TRBJ1-1	TGTGCCAGCAGTCGACAGGTTTTGGGAATAAACACTGAAGCTTTCTTT	CASSRQVLGINTEAFF
TRBV11-3	TRBD2	NA	TRBJ2-5	TGTGCCAGCAGCTTAGGGGTAGCGGGGGGTCAAGAGACCCAGTACTTC	CASSLGVAGGQETQYF
TRBV10-3	NA	NA	TRBJ2-3	TGTGCCATCAGTGAGTCTACCAGGACAGATACGCAGTATTTT	CAISESTRTDTQYF